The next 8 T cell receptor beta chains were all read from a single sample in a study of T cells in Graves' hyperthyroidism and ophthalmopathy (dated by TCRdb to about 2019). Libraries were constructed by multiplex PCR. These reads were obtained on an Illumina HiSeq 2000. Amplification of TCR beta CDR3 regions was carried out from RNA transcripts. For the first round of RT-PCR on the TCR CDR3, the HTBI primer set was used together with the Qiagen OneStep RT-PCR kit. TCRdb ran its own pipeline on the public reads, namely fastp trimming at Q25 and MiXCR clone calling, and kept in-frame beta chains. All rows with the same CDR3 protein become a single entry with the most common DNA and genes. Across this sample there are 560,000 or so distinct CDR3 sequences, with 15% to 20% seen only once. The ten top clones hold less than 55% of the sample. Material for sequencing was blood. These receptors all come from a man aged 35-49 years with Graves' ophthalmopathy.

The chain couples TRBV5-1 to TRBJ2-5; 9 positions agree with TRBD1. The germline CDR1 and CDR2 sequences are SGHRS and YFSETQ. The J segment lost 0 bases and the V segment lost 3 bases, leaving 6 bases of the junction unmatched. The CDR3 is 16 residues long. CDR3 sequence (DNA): TGCGCCAGCAGCTCGCTGACAGGGGGAAACCAAGAGACCCAGTACTTC. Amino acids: CASSSLTGGNQETQYF.

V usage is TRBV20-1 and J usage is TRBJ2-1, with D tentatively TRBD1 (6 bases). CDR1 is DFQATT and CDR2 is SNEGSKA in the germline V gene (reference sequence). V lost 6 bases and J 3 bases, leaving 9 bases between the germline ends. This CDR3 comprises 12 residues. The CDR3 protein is CSASGVYNEQFF. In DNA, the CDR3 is TGCAGTGCCTCAGGGGTCTACAATGAGCAGTTCTTC.

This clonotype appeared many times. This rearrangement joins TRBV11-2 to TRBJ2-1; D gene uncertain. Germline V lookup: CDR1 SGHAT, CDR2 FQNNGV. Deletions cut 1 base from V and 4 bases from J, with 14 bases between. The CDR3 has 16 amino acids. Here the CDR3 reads CASSLGKLGQYNEQFF. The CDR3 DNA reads TGTGCCAGCAGCTTAGGGAAGCTCGGTCAGTACAATGAGCAGTTCTTC. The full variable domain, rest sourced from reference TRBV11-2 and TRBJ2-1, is EAGVAQSPRYKIIEKRQSVAFWCNPISGHATLYWYQQILGQGPKLLIQFQNNGVVDDSQLPKDRFSAERLKGVDSTLKIQPAKLEDSAVYLCASSLGKLGQYNEQFFGPGTRLTVL.

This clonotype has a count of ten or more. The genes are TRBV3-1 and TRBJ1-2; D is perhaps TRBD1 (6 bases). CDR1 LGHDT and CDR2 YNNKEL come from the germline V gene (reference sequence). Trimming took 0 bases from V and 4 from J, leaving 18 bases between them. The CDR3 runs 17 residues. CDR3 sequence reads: CASSQDWGTPSSYGYTF. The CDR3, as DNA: TGTGCCAGCAGCCAAGATTGGGGGACACCCTCCAGCTATGGCTACACCTTC.

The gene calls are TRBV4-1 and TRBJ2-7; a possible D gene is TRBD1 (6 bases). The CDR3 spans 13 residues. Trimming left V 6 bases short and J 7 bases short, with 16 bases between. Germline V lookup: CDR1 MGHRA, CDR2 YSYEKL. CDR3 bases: TGCGCCAGCAGACAATCAGGGGCGCGGGAGCAGTACTTC. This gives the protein CASRQSGAREQYF.

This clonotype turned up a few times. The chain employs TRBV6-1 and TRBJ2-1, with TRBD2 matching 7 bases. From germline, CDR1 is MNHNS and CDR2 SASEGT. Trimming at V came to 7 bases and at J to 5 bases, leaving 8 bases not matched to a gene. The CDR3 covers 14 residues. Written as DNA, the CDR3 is TGTGCCAGCAAAGCCGGGAGGCCGGACAATGAGCAGTTCTTC. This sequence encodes CASKAGRPDNEQFF.

Written as DNA, the CDR3 is TGTGCCAGCAGTGACGGGACACCGAGCTCCTACAATGAGCAGTTCTTC. Translating it yields CASSDGTPSSYNEQFF. The V call is TRBV14, the J call TRBJ2-1, with D possibly being TRBD1 (6 bases). The CDR3 runs 16 residues. Trimming took off 6 bases at V and 0 bases at J, with 15 bases between the two ends. The germline V gene encodes CDR1 SGHDN and CDR2 FVKESK.

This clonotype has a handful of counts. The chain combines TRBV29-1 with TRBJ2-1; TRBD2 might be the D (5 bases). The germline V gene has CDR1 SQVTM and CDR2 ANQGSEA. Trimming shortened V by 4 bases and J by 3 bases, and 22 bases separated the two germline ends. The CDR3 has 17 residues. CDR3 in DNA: TGCAGCGTTGTGTTTGTTGGTTCCGCGGGCCACTACAATGAGCAGTTCTTC. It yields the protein CSVVFVGSAGHYNEQFF.